The sequence of this T cell receptor (beta chain) was determined in a study of OX40 agonist ivuxolimab in advanced cancers. The overall study: Six ivuxolimab dose levels, 0.01 to 10 mg/kg, were given intravenously every 2 weeks.

Germline CDR1 is SGHTA and CDR2 is FQGNSA. The CDR3 length is 16 residues. The germline V and J ends were trimmed by 2 bases and 8 bases, with 18 bases remaining between them. The data were produced by immunoSEQ multiplex PCR, yet TCRdb's version contains in-frame clones alone and is incomplete. This table has more than 55,000 clones, about four fifths appearing once. On this clone itself: Its specificity is unknown.

Study findings and constraints: On average, CD8+ T cells had more expanded clones than CD4+.

Sample: CD4+ or CD8+ T cells sorted from blood, taken in a trial of the OX40 agonist ivuxolimab. The origin of this receptor is an adult with an advanced solid tumor such as melanoma, head and neck, liver or kidney cancer. The V and J genes are TRBV7-2 and TRBJ1-4, with D perhaps matching TRBD1 (6 bases). The CDR3 nucleotides are TGTGCCAGCAGCTTACGGGGGGCTTATAGTAAAGAAAAACTGTTTTTT. This translates into CASSLRGAYSKEKLFF.